This TCR beta chain was sequenced in a study of T cell repertoires in cytomegalovirus infection. As for the study in general: Public TCR beta signatures were indicative of both CMV infection and a matching HLA type.

This clonotype was seen only once. Its antigen is unidentified. The ends lost 3 bases at V and 0 bases at J; junction bases unmatched: 10. Per the germline V gene, CDR1 is LNHDA and CDR2 is SQIVND (reference sequence). The CDR3 consists of 18 residues. Each CDR3 protein gets one entry after TCRdb re-called the reads with MiXCR. Of 750,000 to 900,000 distinct CDR3 sequences listed, just under 30% are singletons. The receptor was isolated from a human donor in good health (CMV status not recorded). Some clones in this sample may be carry-over from other donors' samples. The chain recombines TRBV19 with TRBJ2-3, with 9 nucleotides matching TRBD2. The sequenced sample was cultured CD8+ T cells from PBMCs, obtained from culture after CMV antigen stimulation. The CDR3 DNA follows: TGTGCCAGTAGTATCGGTAGCGGGGGACCTACTAGCACAGATACGCAGTATTTT. Amino acids: CASSIGSGGPTSTDTQYF.